This is a list of T cell receptor beta chains from one sample in a study of T cell responses to AZD1222 COVID-19 vaccine. Libraries were prepared by immunoSEQ multiplex PCR; TCRdb keeps only in-frame clonotypes and omits some of them. The profile covers 95,000 to 150,000 clones, with roughly 90% appearing a single time and 6% to 9% taken by the ten largest. The material sequenced was peripheral blood, taken 28 days after the second AZD1222 dose. Source of these receptors: an adult who received the AZD1222 COVID-19 vaccine. CDR3s include the opening cysteine and the closing phenylalanine or tryptophan. A D gene is named only where the DNA matches it firmly. A row's size may be missing; if present it is once, few, many or a size class.

TGTGCCACCAGTGATTCTCGGCGGGGGGCGGGCACTGAAGCTTTCTTT,CATSDSRRGAGTEAFF,TRBV24-1,NA,NA,TRBJ1-1
TGTGCCAGCAGCTTGAACCAGGGGCCCCCTAACTATGGCTACACCTTC,CASSLNQGPPNYGYTF,TRBV5-5,NA,NA,TRBJ1-2
TGTGCCAGTAGTACCATAGCGGCCATCACAGATACGCAGTATTTT,CASSTIAAITDTQYF,TRBV19,NA,NA,TRBJ2-3
TGTGCCAGCTCACCACCAAGCGTTCGCTACAATGAGCAGTTCTTC,CASSPPSVRYNEQFF,TRBV18,NA,NA,TRBJ2-1
TGTGCCAGCAGCCAAGATACTAGCGGGGGAGAAGAGACCCAGTACTTC,CASSQDTSGGEETQYF,TRBV4-2,TRBD2,NA,TRBJ2-5
TGTGCCAGCAGTTTACTACTTAAGACGGAAACTAGCACAGATACGCAGTATTTT,CASSLLLKTETSTDTQYF,TRBV28,NA,NA,TRBJ2-3
TGTGCCAGCAGTTACTCTATAGGAAATTCACCCCTCCACTTT,CASSYSIGNSPLHF,TRBV6-5,NA,NA,TRBJ1-6
TGTGCCAGCTCAGCACAGGAGGATTCACCCCTCCACTTT,CASSAQEDSPLHF,TRBV18,NA,NA,TRBJ1-6
TGTGCCAGCAGCTTCCGACCGGGTGGCGGGAGGTTGACCGGGGAGCTGTTTTTT,CASSFRPGGGRLTGELFF,TRBV9,TRBD2,NA,TRBJ2-2
TGTGCCAGTACAGACAGGGGTAGGCCAGAGACCCAGTACTTC,CASTDRGRPETQYF,TRBV28,TRBD1,NA,TRBJ2-5
TGTGCCAGCAGTCTACTAGAATCTAGCGAGCAGTACTTC,CASSLLESSEQYF,TRBV6-2/TRBV6-3,NA,NA,TRBJ2-7
TGCAGCGGGAAGACAGGGCTCGGAACTGAAGCTTTCTTT,CSGKTGLGTEAFF,TRBV29-1,TRBD1,NA,TRBJ1-1
TGTGCCAGCAGCCTTACCGGGACTGGGGCCTACGAGCAGTACTTC,CASSLTGTGAYEQYF,TRBV7-9,NA,few,TRBJ2-7
TGTGCCAGCAGTTTATTTCCCGTTAACACTGAAGCTTTCTTT,CASSLFPVNTEAFF,TRBV28,NA,once,TRBJ1-1
TGTGCCAGCAGCCACCGAGGGAGGGTAGATTCCTACAATGAGCAGTTCTTC,CASSHRGRVDSYNEQFF,TRBV3-1/TRBV3-2,TRBD2,NA,TRBJ2-1
TGTGCCAGCAGCTTAAATACGGGGAATTCACCCCTCCACTTT,CASSLNTGNSPLHF,TRBV7-2,NA,NA,TRBJ1-6
TGCGCCAGCAGCTTGGGAAGCTTCGGCCCCTACAATGAGCAGTTCTTC,CASSLGSFGPYNEQFF,TRBV5-1,NA,NA,TRBJ2-1
TGTGCCAGCAGTGTTTCCAGCGGGAGCTACGAGCAGTACTTC,CASSVSSGSYEQYF,TRBV6-4,TRBD2,NA,TRBJ2-7
TGTGCCAGCTTCCTCGGGGGGGCCAGTTCCTACAATGAGCAGTTCTTC,CASFLGGASSYNEQFF,TRBV28,TRBD2,NA,TRBJ2-1
TGCGCCAGCAGCGAAGGGTACGGGGCTGGGAGCGGGGGAACTGGAGAGACCCAGTACTTC,CASSEGYGAGSGGTGETQYF,TRBV4-1,TRBD2,NA,TRBJ2-5
TGTGCCAGCAGCTTAGTAAGGGGGGTCGATGAAAAACTGTTTTTT,CASSLVRGVDEKLFF,TRBV7-9,NA,NA,TRBJ1-4
TGTGCCAGCGGTTTTACCGGGACCCAAGAGACCCAGTACTTC,CASGFTGTQETQYF,TRBV7-2,NA,NA,TRBJ2-5
TGTGCCACCGCCCTGAGGCGGGTGAACACTGAAGCTTTCTTT,CATALRRVNTEAFF,TRBV15,NA,NA,TRBJ1-1
TGTGCTAGTGGTTTGGGGACAGGGATCCCACAAGAGACCCAGTACTTC,CASGLGTGIPQETQYF,TRBV12-5,TRBD1,NA,TRBJ2-5
TGTGCCAGCAGCTTAGTTTCCCTAGCGGGGAGTTACGAGCAGTACTTC,CASSLVSLAGSYEQYF,TRBV7-2,TRBD2,NA,TRBJ2-7
TGTGCCAGCCACAGGCTCTCCTACGAGCAGTACTTC,CASHRLSYEQYF,TRBV2,NA,NA,TRBJ2-7
TGTGCCAGCAGTTTAAGATCTAGTCTGGGCGGGGAGCTGTTTTTT,CASSLRSSLGGELFF,TRBV28,NA,NA,TRBJ2-2
TGTGCCAGCTCACCTCTGACACCTACGAACACCGGGGAGCTGTTTTTT,CASSPLTPTNTGELFF,TRBV18,NA,NA,TRBJ2-2
TGCGCCAGCAGCCAAGATCGTGGGGTGGTGGGTGAAAAACTGTTTTTT,CASSQDRGVVGEKLFF,TRBV4-1,NA,NA,TRBJ1-4
TGTGCCAGCTCACCGACGACAGCAAGCTCCTATAATTCACCCCTCCACTTT,CASSPTTASSYNSPLHF,TRBV18,NA,NA,TRBJ1-6
TGTGCCAGCAGTTTACGGGACGCTAGCGGCTACACCTTC,CASSLRDASGYTF,TRBV12-3/TRBV12-4,NA,NA,TRBJ1-2
TGTGCCAGCAGTTACTCGAGACACTACGAGCAGTACTTC,CASSYSRHYEQYF,TRBV6-5,NA,NA,TRBJ2-7